The 20 T cell receptor beta chains reported below all come from one sample, sequenced in a study of T cells and Merkel cell carcinoma outcomes. Sequenced by immunoSEQ multiplex PCR; TCRdb stores in-frame clones only, minus some. The sample lists roughly 1,800 clones; 90% to 95% were seen once. Input material: tumor tissue from Merkel cell carcinoma. These receptors were taken from a human donor with Merkel cell carcinoma.

The chain employs TRBV9 and TRBJ2-7, with no clear D. The CDR3 loop spans 13 amino acids. Germline CDR1 and CDR2: SGDLS and YYNGEE. The ends were cut back, 3 bases at V and 2 bases at J, with 9 bases in the middle. DNA of the CDR3: TGTGCCAGCAGCGGGGCGGACCCCTACGAGCAGTACTTC. It specifies CASSGADPYEQYF.

The chain is built from TRBV2 and TRBJ2-5; TRBD2 is a possible D gene (7 bases). Trimming shortened V by 8 bases and J by 2 bases, and 18 bases separated the two germline ends. CDR1 and CDR2 from the germline V gene are SNHLY and FYNNEI. The CDR3 loop spans 15 amino acids. CDR3 DNA: TGTGCCAGCCAATCCTGGGGGGGCATGCAAGAGACCCAGTACTTC. This translates into CASQSWGGMQETQYF.

This clone was observed a handful of times. The chain is built from TRBV15 and TRBJ1-2; D unresolved. V was pared by 4 bases and J by 1 base, with 4 bases between. CDR1 is LNHNV and CDR2 is YYDKDF in the germline V gene (reference sequence). This CDR3 has 12 residues. The CDR3 protein is CATSTSNYGYTF. The CDR3 nucleotides read TGTGCCACCAGCACGAGTAACTATGGCTACACCTTC.

The chain combines TRBV10-2 with TRBJ2-1; possibly TRBD1 for D (6 bases). The CDR3 length is 14 residues. Between the trimmed V and J ends, which lost 5 bases and 8 bases, there was a span of 16 bases. Looked up from germline, CDR1 is WSHSY and CDR2 is SAAADI. Here the CDR3 reads CASSNRGTRDEQFF. The CDR3 DNA is TGCGCCAGCAGTAATAGGGGGACGAGGGATGAGCAGTTCTTC.

This chain joins TRBV13 and TRBJ2-1, with 16 bases matching TRBD2. Germline assignment: CDR1 PRHDT and CDR2 FYEKMQ (reference sequence). The CDR3 runs to 18 residues. J lost 4 bases, V lost 3 bases, and 6 bases had no gene match. CDR3 sequence reads: CASSLGLAGGLLYNEQFF. CDR3 in DNA: TGTGCCAGCAGCTTGGGACTAGCGGGAGGGCTTCTTTACAATGAGCAGTTCTTC. Based on the CDR3 plus reference TRBV13 and TRBJ2-1, the full variable domain is AAGVIQSPRHLIKEKRETATLKCYPIPRHDTVYWYQQGPGQDPQFLISFYEKMQSDKGSIPDRFSAQQFSDYHSELNMSSLELGDSALYFCASSLGLAGGLLYNEQFFGPGTRLTVL.

V is TRBV28 and J is TRBJ1-4; D is unclear. The CDR3 has 16 residues. CDR1 MDHEN and CDR2 SYDVKM come from the germline V gene. V was shortened by 4 bases and J by 13 bases, with 25 bases between the two germline ends. The CDR3 DNA reads as TGTGCCAGCAGTTCTCCCCGCTCGAAAGAGGGCCGTAGACTGTTTTTT. Protein sequence: CASSSPRSKEGRRLFF.

This chain uses TRBV27 with TRBJ2-7, with 10 bases identical to TRBD2. The germline gives CDR1 MNHEY, CDR2 SMNVEV (reference sequence). V lost 5 bases to trimming and J lost 2 bases; unmatched junction nucleotides: 21. There are 20 residues in the CDR3. Written as DNA, the CDR3 is TGTGCCAGCAGTACGGACAGATACACAGCGGGAGGGCGGAAAACCTACGAGCAGTACTTC. The encoded protein is CASSTDRYTAGGRKTYEQYF.

The V call is TRBV5-8, the J call TRBJ1-2; D gene unclear. Germline V gene sequence: CDR1 SGHTS, CDR2 YDEGEE. The CDR3 has 12 residues. Deletions cut 7 bases from V and 4 bases from J, with 11 bases between. The DNA of the CDR3 is TGTGCCAGCCTTCGGTTCCTCTATGGCTACACCTTC. Residues: CASLRFLYGYTF. Full variable domain (rest looked up from reference TRBV5-8 and TRBJ1-2): EAGVTQSPTHLIKTRGQQATLRCSPISGHTSVYWYQQALGLGLQFLLWYDEGEERNRGNFPPRFSGRQFPNYSSELNVNALELEDSALYLCASLRFLYGYTFGSGTRLTVV.

This chain links TRBV6-1 with TRBJ2-2; tentative D call: TRBD2 (5 bases). This CDR3 has 14 amino acids. Germline values: CDR1 MNHNS, CDR2 SASEGT. V was shortened by 0 bases and J by 10 bases, with 12 bases between the two germline ends. CDR3 sequence: CASSEAFPREELFF. The CDR3 DNA reads as TGTGCCAGCAGTGAAGCGTTTCCCCGGGAGGAGCTGTTTTTT.

V usage is TRBV7-9 and J usage is TRBJ2-5; D gene ambiguous. CDR1 is SEHNR, CDR2 FQNEAQ, per germline (reference sequence). The CDR3 covers 13 residues. Trimming left V 7 bases short and J 4 bases short, with 13 bases between. Here the CDR3 DNA reads TGTGCCAGCATTGAATTAACCGGAGAGACCCAGTACTTC. Protein sequence: CASIELTGETQYF.

The chain links TRBV5-1 to TRBJ2-1, with D possibly matching TRBD2 (5 bases). Per the germline V gene, CDR1 is SGHRS and CDR2 is YFSETQ. The CDR3 runs 14 residues. V was shortened by 0 bases and J by 5 bases, with 9 bases between the two germline ends. The CDR3 here is CASSLATRNNEQFF. The CDR3 region has the DNA TGCGCCAGCAGCTTGGCTACTAGAAACAATGAGCAGTTCTTC.

The rearrangement joins TRBV28 to TRBJ2-7; D gene uncertain. The CDR3 length is 11 residues. The V end lost 4 bases, the J end lost 5 bases, and 6 bases lay between the germline ends. Per germline, CDR1 MDHEN and CDR2 SYDVKM. CDR3 sequence (DNA): TGTGCCAGCAGTTATTCCCACGAGCAGTACTTC. Encoded protein: CASSYSHEQYF.

The genes are TRBV7-9 and TRBJ2-4; 7 bases agree with TRBD1. Germline trimming cut 1 base from V and 7 bases from J; bases unmatched to any gene: 4. There are 14 residues in the CDR3. The germline CDR1 and CDR2 sequences are SEHNR and FQNEAQ (reference sequence). The CDR3 nucleotides read TGTGCCAGCAGCTTAGGCGGCAGGGGGAACATTCAGTACTTC. It yields the protein CASSLGGRGNIQYF.

This chain links TRBV27 with TRBJ1-2; 10 positions match TRBD1. In germline, CDR1 is MNHEY, CDR2 SMNVEV (reference sequence). The J segment lost 8 bases and the V segment lost 5 bases, leaving 2 bases of the junction unmatched. This CDR3 has 12 amino acids. This chain's CDR3 is CASSPTGGGYTF. DNA for the CDR3: TGTGCCAGCAGTCCGACAGGGGGCGGCTACACCTTC.

This chain uses TRBV6-5 with TRBJ2-7; no clear D. The CDR3 extends over 16 amino acids. Between the trimmed V and J ends, which lost 0 bases and 3 bases, there was a span of 15 bases. In germline, CDR1 is MNHEY, CDR2 SVGAGI. The CDR3 coding sequence is TGTGCCAGCAGTTACTCGTTTTACGGGTGGGGCTACGAGCAGTACTTC. Amino acids: CASSYSFYGWGYEQYF.

CDR3 region: CATSSAGSGANVLTF. CDR3 bases: TGTGCCACCAGCTCCGCTGGCTCTGGGGCCAACGTCCTGACTTTC. The chain combines TRBV15 with TRBJ2-6, with D hard to call. Germline CDR1 reads LNHNV; CDR2 reads YYDKDF (reference sequence). The CDR3 runs 15 residues. Trimming pared 5 bases from V and 0 bases from J, leaving 8 bases between.

The chain is built from TRBV14 and TRBJ1-1, with D unclear. V was pared by 0 bases and J by 11 bases, with 13 bases between. The CDR3 covers 13 residues. From germline, CDR1 is SGHDN and CDR2 FVKESK. CDR3 sequence reads: CASSQESGGLAFF. CDR3 sequence (DNA): TGTGCCAGCAGCCAAGAATCGGGTGGGCTGGCTTTCTTT.

The chain has TRBV21-1 and TRBJ2-1. TRBV21-1 is given as a pseudogene. The CDR3 covers 15 residues. This CDR3 is CASSKRHVPQGRQFF. Written as DNA, the CDR3 is TGTGCCAGCAGCAAAAGGCATGTGCCGCAAGGCCGACAGTTCTTC.

The chain links TRBV5-1 to TRBJ1-1; maybe TRBD1 (6 bases). The CDR3 totals 16 residues. Trimming shortened V by 0 bases and J by 3 bases, and 15 bases separated the two germline ends. Germline CDR1 and CDR2: SGHRS and YFSETQ. The CDR3 loop is CASSLVLGGMDTEAFF. Written as DNA, the CDR3 is TGCGCCAGCAGCTTGGTGCTAGGGGGTATGGACACTGAAGCTTTCTTT.

This clone was picked up a small number of times. The gene calls are TRBV7-9 and TRBJ2-2, with 7 bases aligning to TRBD2. The germline V gene has CDR1 SEHNR and CDR2 FQNEAQ (reference sequence). CDR3 size: 17 residues. J was trimmed by 6 bases and V by 6 bases; bases with no gene match: 16. The DNA of the CDR3 is TGTGCCAGCAGTTATGGGTACGGCGGGAGACCACCCGGGGAGCTGTTTTTT. Amino acids: CASSYGYGGRPPGELFF.